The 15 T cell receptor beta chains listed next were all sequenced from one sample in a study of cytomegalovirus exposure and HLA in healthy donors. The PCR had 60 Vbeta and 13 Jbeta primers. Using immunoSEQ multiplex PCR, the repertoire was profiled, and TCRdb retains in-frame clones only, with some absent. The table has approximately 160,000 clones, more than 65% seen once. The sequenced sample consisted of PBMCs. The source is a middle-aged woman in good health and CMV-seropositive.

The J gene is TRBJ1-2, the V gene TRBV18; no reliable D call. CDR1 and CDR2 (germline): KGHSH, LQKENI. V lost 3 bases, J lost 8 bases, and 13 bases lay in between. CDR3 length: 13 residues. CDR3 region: CASSPWGTGGYTF. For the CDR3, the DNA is TGTGCCAGCTCACCGTGGGGAACGGGAGGCTACACCTTC.

In DNA form, the CDR3 reads TGTGCCAGCGGGACGGGACACCGGAACACTGAAGCTTTCTTT. This sequence encodes CASGTGHRNTEAFF. The chain joins TRBV2 to TRBJ1-1, with D perhaps matching TRBD1 (6 bases). Germline-derived CDR1 and CDR2 are SNHLY and FYNNEI. The CDR3 runs 14 residues. V lost 8 bases, J lost 1 base, and 14 bases lay in between.

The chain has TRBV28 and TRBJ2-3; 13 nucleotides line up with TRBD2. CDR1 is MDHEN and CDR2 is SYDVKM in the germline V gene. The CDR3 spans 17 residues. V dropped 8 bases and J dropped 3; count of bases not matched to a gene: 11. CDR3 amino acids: CASRREGLAGPTDTQYF. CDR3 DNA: TGTGCCAGCCGACGAGAGGGACTAGCGGGACCAACAGATACGCAGTATTTT.

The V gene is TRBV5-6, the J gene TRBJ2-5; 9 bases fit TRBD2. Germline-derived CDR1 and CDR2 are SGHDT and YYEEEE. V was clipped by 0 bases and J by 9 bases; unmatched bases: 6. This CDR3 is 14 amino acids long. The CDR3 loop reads CASSLGTSERAQYF. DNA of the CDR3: TGTGCCAGCAGCTTGGGGACTAGCGAGAGGGCCCAGTACTTC.

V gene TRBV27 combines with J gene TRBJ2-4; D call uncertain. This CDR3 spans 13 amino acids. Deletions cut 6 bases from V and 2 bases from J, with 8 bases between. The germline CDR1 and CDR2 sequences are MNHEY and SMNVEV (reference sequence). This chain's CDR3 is CASSRGTKNIQYF. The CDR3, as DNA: TGTGCCAGCAGCCGCGGAACCAAAAACATTCAGTACTTC.

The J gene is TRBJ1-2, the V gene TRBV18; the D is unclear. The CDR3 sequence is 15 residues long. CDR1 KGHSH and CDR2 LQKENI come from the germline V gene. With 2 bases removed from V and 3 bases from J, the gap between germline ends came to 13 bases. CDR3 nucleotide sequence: TGTGCCAGCTCACCAAATGGTAACAATGACTATGGCTACACCTTC. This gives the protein CASSPNGNNDYGYTF. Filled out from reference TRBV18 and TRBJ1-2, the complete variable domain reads NAGVMQNPRHLVRRRGQEARLRCSPMKGHSHVYWYRQLPEEGLKFMVYLQKENIIDESGMPKERFSAEFPKEGPSILRIQQVVRGDSAAYFCASSPNGNNDYGYTFGSGTRLTVV.

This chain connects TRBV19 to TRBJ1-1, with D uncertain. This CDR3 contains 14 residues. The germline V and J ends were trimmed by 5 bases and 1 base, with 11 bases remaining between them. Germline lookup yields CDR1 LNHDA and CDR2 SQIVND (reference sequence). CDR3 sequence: CASSLWAPNTEAFF. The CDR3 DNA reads TGTGCCAGTAGTCTTTGGGCTCCGAACACTGAAGCTTTCTTT.

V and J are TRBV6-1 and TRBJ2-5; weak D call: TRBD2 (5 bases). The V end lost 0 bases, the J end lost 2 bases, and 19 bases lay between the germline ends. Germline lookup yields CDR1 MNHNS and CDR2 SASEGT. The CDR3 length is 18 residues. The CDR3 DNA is TGTGCCAGCAGTGAAGCGGCCTCCTGGGCGGGCGGACAAGAGACCCAGTACTTC. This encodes CASSEAASWAGGQETQYF.

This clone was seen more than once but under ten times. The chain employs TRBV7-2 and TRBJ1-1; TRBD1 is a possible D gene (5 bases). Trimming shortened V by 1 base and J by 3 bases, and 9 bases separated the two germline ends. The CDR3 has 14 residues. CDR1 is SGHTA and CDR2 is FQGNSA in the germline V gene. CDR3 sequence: CASSLVGRDTEAFF. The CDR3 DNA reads TGTGCCAGCAGCTTAGTCGGCAGGGACACTGAAGCTTTCTTT.

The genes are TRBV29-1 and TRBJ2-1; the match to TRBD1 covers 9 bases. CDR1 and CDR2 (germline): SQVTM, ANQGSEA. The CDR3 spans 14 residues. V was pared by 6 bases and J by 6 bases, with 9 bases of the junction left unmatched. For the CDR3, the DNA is TGCAGCGTGGAACGGGACAGGGCGTTCAATGAGCAGTTCTTC. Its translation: CSVERDRAFNEQFF.

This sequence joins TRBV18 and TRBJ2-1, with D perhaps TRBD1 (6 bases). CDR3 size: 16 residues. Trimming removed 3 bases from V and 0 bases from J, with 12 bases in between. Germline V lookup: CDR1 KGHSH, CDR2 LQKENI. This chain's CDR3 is CASSPPGTISYNEQFF. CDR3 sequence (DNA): TGTGCCAGCTCACCGCCCGGGACAATCTCCTACAATGAGCAGTTCTTC.

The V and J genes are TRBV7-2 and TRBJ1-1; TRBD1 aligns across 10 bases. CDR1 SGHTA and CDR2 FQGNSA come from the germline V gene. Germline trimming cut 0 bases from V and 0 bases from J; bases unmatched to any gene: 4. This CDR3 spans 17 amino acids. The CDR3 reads CASSLAGTGVMNTEAFF. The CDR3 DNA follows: TGTGCCAGCAGCTTAGCCGGGACAGGGGTCATGAACACTGAAGCTTTCTTT.

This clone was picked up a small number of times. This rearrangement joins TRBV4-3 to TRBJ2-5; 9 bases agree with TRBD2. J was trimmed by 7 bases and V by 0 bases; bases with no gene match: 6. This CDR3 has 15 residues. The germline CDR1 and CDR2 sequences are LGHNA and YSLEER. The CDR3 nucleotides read TGCGCCAGCAGCCAAGACGAGACTAGCGGCCGGACCCAGTACTTC. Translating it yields CASSQDETSGRTQYF.

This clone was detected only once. The CDR3 sequence is CAILGRTGELFF. In DNA form, the CDR3 reads TGTGCCATCCTCGGGAGGACCGGGGAGCTGTTTTTT. This rearrangement joins TRBV6-1 to TRBJ2-2, with TRBD2 identical over 7 bases. The V segment lost 10 bases and the J segment 5 bases; nucleotides outside the gene matches: 4. This CDR3 has 12 amino acids. Germline V gives CDR1 MNHNS, CDR2 SASEGT.

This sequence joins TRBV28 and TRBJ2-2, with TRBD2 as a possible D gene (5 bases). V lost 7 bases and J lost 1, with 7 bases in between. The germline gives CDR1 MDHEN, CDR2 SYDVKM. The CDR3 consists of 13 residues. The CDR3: CASTEGNTGELFF. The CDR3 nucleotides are TGTGCCAGCACTGAGGGGAACACCGGGGAGCTGTTTTTT.